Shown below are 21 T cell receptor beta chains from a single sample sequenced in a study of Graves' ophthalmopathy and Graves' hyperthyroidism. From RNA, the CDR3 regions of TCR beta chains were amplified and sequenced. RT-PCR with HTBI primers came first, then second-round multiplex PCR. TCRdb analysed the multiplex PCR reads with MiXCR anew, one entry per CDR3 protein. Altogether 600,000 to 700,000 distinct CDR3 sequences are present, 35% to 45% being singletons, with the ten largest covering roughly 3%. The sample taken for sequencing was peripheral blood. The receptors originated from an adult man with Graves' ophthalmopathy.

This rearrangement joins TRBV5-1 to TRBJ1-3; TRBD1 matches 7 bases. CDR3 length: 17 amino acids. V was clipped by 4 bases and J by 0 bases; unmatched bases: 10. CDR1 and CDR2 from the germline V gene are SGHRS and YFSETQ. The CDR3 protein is CASSDSKGATSGNTIYF. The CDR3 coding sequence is TGCGCCAGCAGCGACAGTAAGGGGGCCACCTCTGGAAACACCATATATTTT.

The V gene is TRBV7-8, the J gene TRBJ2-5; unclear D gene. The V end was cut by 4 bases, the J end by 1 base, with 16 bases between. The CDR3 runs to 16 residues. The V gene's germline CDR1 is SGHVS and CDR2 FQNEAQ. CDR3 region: CASSYRRDQSQETQYF. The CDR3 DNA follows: TGTGCCAGCAGCTACAGAAGAGACCAGAGCCAAGAGACCCAGTACTTC.

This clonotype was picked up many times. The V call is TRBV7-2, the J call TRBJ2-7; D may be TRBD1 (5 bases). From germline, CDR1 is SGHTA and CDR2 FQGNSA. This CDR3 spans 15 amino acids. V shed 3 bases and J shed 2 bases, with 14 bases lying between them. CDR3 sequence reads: CASSLGLQVTYEQYF. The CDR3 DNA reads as TGTGCCAGCAGCTTGGGGCTGCAGGTCACCTACGAGCAGTACTTC.

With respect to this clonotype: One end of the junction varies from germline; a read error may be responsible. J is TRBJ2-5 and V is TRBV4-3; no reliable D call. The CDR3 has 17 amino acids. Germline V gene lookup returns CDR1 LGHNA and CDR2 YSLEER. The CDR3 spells CASRQVPYPQMEETQYF. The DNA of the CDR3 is TGCGCCAGCCGCCAAGTACCCTACCCCCAGATGGAAGAGACCCAGTACTTC.

The CDR3 here is CAMGDSSGANVLTF. CDR3 bases: TGTGCCATGGGGGACAGCTCTGGGGCCAACGTCCTGACTTTC. J is TRBJ2-6 and V is TRBV10-3; 7 bases align to TRBD1. The CDR3 contains 14 residues. Germline V gene data show CDR1 as ENHRY and CDR2 as SYGVKD. Trimming took 9 bases from V and 0 from J; bases not matched to a gene: 2.

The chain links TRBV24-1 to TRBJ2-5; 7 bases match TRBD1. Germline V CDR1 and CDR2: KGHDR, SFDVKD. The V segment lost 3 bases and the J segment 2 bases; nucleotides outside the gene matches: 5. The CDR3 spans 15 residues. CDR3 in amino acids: CATSDRIRGQETQYF. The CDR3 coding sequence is TGTGCCACCAGTGATAGGATCAGGGGGCAAGAGACCCAGTACTTC.

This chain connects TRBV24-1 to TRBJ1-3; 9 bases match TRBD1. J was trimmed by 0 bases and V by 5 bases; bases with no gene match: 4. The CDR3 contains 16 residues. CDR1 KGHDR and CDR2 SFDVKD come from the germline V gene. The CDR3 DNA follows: TGTGCCACCAGTGGGACAGGGGATGGCTCTGGAAACACCATATATTTT. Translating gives CATSGTGDGSGNTIYF.

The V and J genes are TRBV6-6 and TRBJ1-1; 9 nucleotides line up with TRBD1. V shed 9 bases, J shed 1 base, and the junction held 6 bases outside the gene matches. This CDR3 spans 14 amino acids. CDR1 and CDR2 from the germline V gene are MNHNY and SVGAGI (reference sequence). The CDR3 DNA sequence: TGTGCCAGTCGGACAGGGGAACCGAACACTGAAGCTTTCTTT. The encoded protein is CASRTGEPNTEAFF.

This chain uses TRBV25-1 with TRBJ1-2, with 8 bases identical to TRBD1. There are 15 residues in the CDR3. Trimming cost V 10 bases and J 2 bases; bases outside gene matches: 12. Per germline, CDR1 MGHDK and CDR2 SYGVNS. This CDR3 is CATQTGDHVNYGYTF. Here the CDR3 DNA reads TGTGCCACACAGACAGGGGATCACGTAAACTATGGCTACACCTTC.

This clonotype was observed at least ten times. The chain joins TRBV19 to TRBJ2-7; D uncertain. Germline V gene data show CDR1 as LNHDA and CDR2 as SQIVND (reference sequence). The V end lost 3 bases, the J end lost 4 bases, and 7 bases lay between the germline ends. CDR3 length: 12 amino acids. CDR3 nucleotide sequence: TGTGCCAGTAGTATTGATTCTTACGAGCAGTACTTC. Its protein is CASSIDSYEQYF.

CDR3 protein: CASSRGGVLRSEAFF. In nucleotides, the CDR3 is TGTGCCAGCAGCCGTGGGGGGGTCCTCAGGAGTGAAGCTTTCTTT. The chain joins TRBV7-2 to TRBJ1-1, with TRBD1 as a possible D gene (5 bases). CDR1 and CDR2 (germline): SGHTA, FQGNSA. CDR3 length: 15 amino acids. V lost 5 bases to trimming and J lost 7 bases, with 20 bases between them.

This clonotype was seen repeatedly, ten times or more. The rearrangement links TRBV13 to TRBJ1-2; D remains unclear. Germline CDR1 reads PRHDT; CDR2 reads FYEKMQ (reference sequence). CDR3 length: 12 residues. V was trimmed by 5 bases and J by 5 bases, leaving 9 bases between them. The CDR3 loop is CASSPRQYGYTF. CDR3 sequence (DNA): TGTGCCAGCAGCCCAAGACAATATGGCTACACCTTC.

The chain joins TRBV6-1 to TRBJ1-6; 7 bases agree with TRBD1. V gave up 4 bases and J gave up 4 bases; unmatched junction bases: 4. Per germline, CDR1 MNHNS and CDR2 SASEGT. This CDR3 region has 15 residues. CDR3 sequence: CASSGTGDYNSPLHF. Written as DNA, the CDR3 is TGTGCCAGCAGTGGGACAGGAGATTATAATTCACCCCTCCACTTT.

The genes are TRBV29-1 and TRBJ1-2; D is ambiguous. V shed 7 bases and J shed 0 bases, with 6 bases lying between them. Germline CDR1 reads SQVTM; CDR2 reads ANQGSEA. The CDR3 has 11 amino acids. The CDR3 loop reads CSGTSNYGYTF. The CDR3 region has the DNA TGCAGCGGGACTTCTAACTATGGCTACACCTTC.

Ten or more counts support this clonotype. The CDR3 DNA is TGTGCCAGCAGCTTAGAGACCGGGACACAAGTTGAAGCTTTCTTT. Protein product: CASSLETGTQVEAFF. The chain has TRBV7-6 and TRBJ1-1; TRBD1 might be the D (6 bases). The germline V gene encodes CDR1 SGHVS and CDR2 FNYEAQ. Trimming took off 1 base at V and 7 bases at J, with 16 bases between the two ends. CDR3 size: 15 residues.

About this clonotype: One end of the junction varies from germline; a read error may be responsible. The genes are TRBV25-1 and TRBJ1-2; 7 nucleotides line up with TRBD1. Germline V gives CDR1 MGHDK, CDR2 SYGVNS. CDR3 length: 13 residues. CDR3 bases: TGTGCCAGCAGTGAATCCGGGACAGCCAAACCGAATTTC. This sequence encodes CASSESGTAKPNF.

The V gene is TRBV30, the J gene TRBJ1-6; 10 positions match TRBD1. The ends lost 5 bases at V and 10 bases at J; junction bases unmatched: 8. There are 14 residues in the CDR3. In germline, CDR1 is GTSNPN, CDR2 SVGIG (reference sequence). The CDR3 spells CAWDRGQGGSPLHF. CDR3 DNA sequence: TGTGCCTGGGACAGGGGGCAGGGTGGATCACCCCTCCACTTT.

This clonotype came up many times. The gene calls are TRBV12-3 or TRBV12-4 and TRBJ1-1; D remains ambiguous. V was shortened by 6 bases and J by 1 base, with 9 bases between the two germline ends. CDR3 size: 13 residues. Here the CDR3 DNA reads TGTGCCAGCAGGCCAGGCACGAACACTGAAGCTTTCTTT. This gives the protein CASRPGTNTEAFF.

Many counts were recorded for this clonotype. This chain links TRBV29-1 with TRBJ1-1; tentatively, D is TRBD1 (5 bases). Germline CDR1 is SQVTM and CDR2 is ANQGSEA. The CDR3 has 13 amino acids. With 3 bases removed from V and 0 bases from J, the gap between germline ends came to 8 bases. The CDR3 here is CSVDEGLNTEAFF. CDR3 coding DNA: TGCAGCGTTGACGAGGGGTTGAACACTGAAGCTTTCTTT.

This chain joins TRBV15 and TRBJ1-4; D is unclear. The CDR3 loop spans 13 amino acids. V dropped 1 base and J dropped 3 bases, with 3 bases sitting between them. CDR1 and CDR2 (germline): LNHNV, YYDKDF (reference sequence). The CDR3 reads CATSRGPNEKLFF. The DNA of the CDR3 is TGTGCCACCAGCAGAGGTCCTAATGAAAAACTGTTTTTT.

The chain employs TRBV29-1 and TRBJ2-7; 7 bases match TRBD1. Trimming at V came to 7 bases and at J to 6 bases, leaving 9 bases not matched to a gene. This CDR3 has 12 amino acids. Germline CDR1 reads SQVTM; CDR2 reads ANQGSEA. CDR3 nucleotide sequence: TGCAGCGGAAAGGGGGCGATGACCGAGCAGTACTTC. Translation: CSGKGAMTEQYF.